The T cell receptor beta chain described here comes from a study of T cell responses to AZD1222 COVID-19 vaccine. Notes on the study in general: Just a handful of people given AZD1222 tested seropositive at baseline. Close to half of spike-specific TCRs reportedly recognize unmutated variant regions.

Clones were read by immunoSEQ multiplex PCR, and TCRdb kept only the in-frame ones, dropping some. The sample contains around 120,000 clones, about 92% of which appear only once. Second doses at about 4 or about 12 weeks were pooled. V was shortened by 3 bases and J by 2 bases, with 19 bases between the two germline ends. Germline loops: CDR1 MGHRA, CDR2 YSYEKL. CDR3 length equals 17 residues. Concerning this clone itself: What it binds is unknown.

The sequence came from an adult who received the AZD1222 COVID-19 vaccine. Specimen: peripheral blood, collected 28 days after the second AZD1222 dose. The rearrangement links TRBV4-1 to TRBJ1-2, with D perhaps TRBD1 (5 bases). CDR3 sequence reads: CASSQGELRRINYGYTF. CDR3 coding DNA: TGCGCCAGCAGCCAGGGGGAATTGAGGAGGATCAACTATGGCTACACCTTC.